This TCR beta chain was profiled in a study of beta chain features in type 1 diabetes. Study as a whole: Across the samples, roughly 98,000,000 sorted cells were examined in total. Study outcomes and limitations: Type 1 diabetes patients showed a moderate but significant shortening of TCRB CDR3s in all four CD4+ subsets.

The germline CDR1 and CDR2 sequences are SGDLS and YYNGEE. The CDR3 has 15 residues. With 0 bases removed from V and 7 bases from J, the gap between germline ends came to 16 bases. The study reverse transcribed the entire isolated RNA, so it sequenced expressed TCRB transcripts. This table comes from immunoSEQ multiplex PCR, and its TCRdb copy is limited to in-frame clones, with some not included. The top ten hold less than 1.5% of the sample, which has around 140,000 clones, about 13% seen once. As concerns this clone: Its antigen is not known.

The V and J genes are TRBV9 and TRBJ2-5, with a possible D match to TRBD1 (6 bases). Sequencing was carried out using central memory CD4+ T cells from blood. This clonotype was obtained from a man younger than 35 with type 1 diabetes. The CDR3 is CASSVEAGAKVTQYF. The CDR3 nucleotides are TGTGCCAGCAGCGTAGAAGCAGGGGCGAAAGTGACCCAGTACTTC.